These 21 T cell receptor beta chains originate from one sample sequenced in a study of shared T cell receptors in the human thymus. Libraries were prepared by immunoSEQ multiplex PCR; TCRdb keeps only in-frame clonotypes and omits some of them. The sample yields hundreds of thousands of clones, 87% seen once. These data also formed part of another study, on human thymus T cells.

The sample comprised thymocytes. Receptors originate from a boy under two years old with a congenital heart defect.

The rearrangement uses TRBV6-5 and TRBJ2-5; D is uncertain. V lost 6 bases and J 2 bases, leaving 10 bases between the germline ends. Germline V gene sequence: CDR1 MNHEY, CDR2 SVGAGI. The length of the CDR3 is 13 residues. The CDR3 spells CASRHSTQETQYF. CDR3 DNA: TGTGCCAGCAGACACAGCACGCAAGAGACCCAGTACTTC.

The chain employs TRBV6-5 and TRBJ2-7; TRBD1 matches 9 bases. This CDR3 is built from 15 residues. Germline CDR1 and CDR2: MNHEY and SVGAGI. V dropped 6 bases and J dropped 1; count of bases not matched to a gene: 7. The CDR3 DNA is TGTGCCAGCAGACAAAAGGGACAGGGTTCCTACGAGCAGTACTTC. Its translation: CASRQKGQGSYEQYF.

This clone was detected only once. V is TRBV14 and J is TRBJ2-7; a weak D match, TRBD2 (6 bases). CDR3 length: 16 residues. The V end was cut by 4 bases, the J end by 2 bases, with 18 bases between. Germline V gene lookup returns CDR1 SGHDN and CDR2 FVKESK. CDR3: CASSRAPGLPPYEQYF. The CDR3, as DNA: TGTGCCAGCAGCCGAGCCCCGGGACTGCCCCCCTACGAGCAGTACTTC.

This clone appeared once. The chain links TRBV7-9 to TRBJ2-3; 9 positions match TRBD2. The CDR3 length is 16 residues. V lost 2 bases, J lost 1 base, and 4 bases stayed unmatched. Per germline, CDR1 SEHNR and CDR2 FQNEAQ (reference sequence). The CDR3 is CASSLLAGAGTDTQYF. The CDR3, as DNA: TGTGCCAGCAGCTTATTAGCGGGGGCGGGCACAGATACGCAGTATTTT.

The chain couples TRBV5-1 to TRBJ1-2, with D perhaps matching TRBD1 (6 bases). Germline CDR1 reads SGHRS; CDR2 reads YFSETQ. This CDR3 contains 18 residues. V lost 2 bases and J lost 3, with 23 bases in between. Written as DNA, the CDR3 is TGCGCCAGCAGCTTAGTACCACTACAGGGTCCCCCTTACTATGGCTACACCTTC. Encoded protein: CASSLVPLQGPPYYGYTF.

As to this clone: The same CDR3 is also encoded by other DNA sequences in this sample. The V gene is TRBV9, the J gene TRBJ1-2; TRBD1 is a possible D gene (5 bases). Trimming cost V 0 bases and J 4 bases, with 7 bases left between them. The CDR3 has 13 residues. CDR1 and CDR2 (germline): SGDLS, YYNGEE. The CDR3 is CASSVGGGYGYTF. The DNA for the CDR3 is TGTGCCAGCAGCGTAGGCGGGGGCTATGGCTACACCTTC. The variable domain in full, with the rest retrieved from reference TRBV9 and TRBJ1-2, is DSGVTQTPKHLITATGQRVTLRCSPRSGDLSVYWYQQSLDQGLQFLIQYYNGEERAKGNILERFSAQQFPDLHSELNLSSLELGDSALYFCASSVGGGYGYTFGSGTRLTVV.

This clone was seen only once. The gene calls are TRBV27 and TRBJ2-7; no firm D call. Trimming took 4 bases from V and 3 from J, leaving 13 bases between them. Germline lookup yields CDR1 MNHEY and CDR2 SMNVEV (reference sequence). The CDR3 has 14 residues. The CDR3 reads CASSSQINLYEQYF. The CDR3 bases are TGTGCCAGCAGTTCACAGATTAACCTCTACGAGCAGTACTTC.

The chain combines TRBV7-9 with TRBJ1-4, with a weak D call TRBD1 (6 bases). The V gene lost 4 bases and the J gene lost 3 bases, with 18 bases spanning the gap. Per the germline V gene, CDR1 is SEHNR and CDR2 is FQNEAQ (reference sequence). The CDR3 sequence is 17 residues long. The CDR3 DNA reads TGTGCCAGCAGCTCTACCCCCCCGGGGGGCCCTAATGAAAAACTGTTTTTT. Its translation: CASSSTPPGGPNEKLFF.

This clone was seen a single time. This chain joins TRBV27 and TRBJ1-4, with a possible D match to TRBD1 (6 bases). Trimming left V 6 bases short and J 0 bases short, with 8 bases between. The CDR3 loop spans 14 amino acids. In germline, CDR1 is MNHEY, CDR2 SMNVEV (reference sequence). The CDR3 DNA follows: TGTGCCAGCAGACGACAGGCAACTAATGAAAAACTGTTTTTT. It specifies CASRRQATNEKLFF.

This chain uses TRBV23-1 with TRBJ1-2; no definite D call. TRBV23-1 is marked as an open reading frame, function uncertain. Trimming took 6 bases from V and 6 from J, leaving 26 bases between them. The CDR3 totals 17 residues. CDR3 sequence: CASRRPRKVQGRDGYTF. The CDR3 DNA follows: TGCGCCAGCAGGCGCCCCAGGAAAGTTCAAGGGCGGGATGGCTACACCTTC.

This clone was counted only a few times. This chain links TRBV4-3 with TRBJ2-4, with D perhaps matching TRBD1 (5 bases). This CDR3 spans 15 amino acids. V was trimmed by 1 base and J by 1 base, leaving 8 bases between them. The germline gives CDR1 LGHNA, CDR2 YSLEER. In DNA, the CDR3 is TGCGCCAGCAGCCAAGCCCACAGGGCCAAAAACATTCAGTACTTC. Protein: CASSQAHRAKNIQYF.

The gene calls are TRBV5-6 and TRBJ2-2; no clear D gene. Trimming cost V 1 base and J 5 bases, with 9 bases left between them. Per germline, CDR1 SGHDT and CDR2 YYEEEE. The CDR3 has 14 amino acids. The CDR3 here is CASSLPGRTGELFF. The CDR3 nucleotides read TGTGCCAGCAGCTTGCCGGGTCGGACCGGGGAGCTGTTTTTT.

Turning to this clone: This sample includes further DNA sequences coding for the same CDR3. The V gene is TRBV7-9, the J gene TRBJ1-5, with 7 positions matching TRBD1. Per the germline V gene, CDR1 is SEHNR and CDR2 is FQNEAQ (reference sequence). V was pared by 5 bases and J by 1 base, with 2 bases of the junction left unmatched. CDR3 length equals 14 residues. The CDR3 DNA reads as TGTGCCAGCAGCGACAGGGACAGCAATCAGCCCCAGCATTTT. Amino acids: CASSDRDSNQPQHF.

This chain uses TRBV4-2 with TRBJ1-4, with TRBD1 matching over 10 bases. The CDR3 sequence is 14 residues long. Germline V CDR1 and CDR2: LGHNA, YNFKEQ. With 4 bases clipped from V and 8 bases from J, the junction kept 4 bases outside the gene matches. The DNA of the CDR3 is TGTGCCAGCAGCCCCGGGACAGGGGTCGAAAAACTGTTTTTT. Encoded protein: CASSPGTGVEKLFF.

The chain links TRBV29-1 to TRBJ2-7, with a possible D match to TRBD2 (5 bases). V gave up 6 bases and J gave up 0 bases, with 15 bases separating them. The germline gives CDR1 SQVTM, CDR2 ANQGSEA. CDR3 length: 14 residues. This chain's CDR3 is CSVDRRHVSYEQYF. CDR3 coding DNA: TGCAGCGTCGATCGGAGGCACGTCTCCTACGAGCAGTACTTC.

The rearrangement uses TRBV15 and TRBJ2-7, with 8 bases lining up with TRBD2. The CDR3 is 15 residues long. After removal of 1 base from V and 5 bases from J, the junction contained 7 bases not matched to a gene. Germline V gene lookup returns CDR1 LNHNV and CDR2 YYDKDF (reference sequence). The CDR3 DNA sequence: TGTGCCACCAGCAGAGCGGAGCGGGAGTTCCACGAGCAGTACTTC. This translates into CATSRAEREFHEQYF.

The gene calls are TRBV28 and TRBJ1-2, with D tentatively TRBD1 (5 bases). The length of the CDR3 is 12 residues. V lost 6 bases and J 7 bases, leaving 12 bases between the germline ends. Germline V gene lookup returns CDR1 MDHEN and CDR2 SYDVKM. Here the CDR3 reads CASRAARGGYTF. The CDR3 DNA follows: TGTGCCAGCAGAGCAGCAAGGGGTGGCTACACCTTC.

The V and J genes are TRBV5-6 and TRBJ1-1; TRBD1 matches 8 bases. The V gene's germline CDR1 is SGHDT and CDR2 YYEEEE. Germline trimming cut 1 base from V and 1 base from J; bases unmatched to any gene: 3. This CDR3 comprises 15 residues. CDR3 sequence reads: CASSLMTGANTEAFF. For the CDR3, the DNA is TGTGCCAGCAGCTTGATGACAGGGGCGAACACTGAAGCTTTCTTT. The full variable domain, its missing parts supplied by reference TRBV5-6 and TRBJ1-1, is DAGVTQSPTHLIKTRGQQVTLRCSPKSGHDTVSWYQQALGQGPQFIFQYYEEEERQRGNFPDRFSGHQFPNYSSELNVNALLLGDSALYLCASSLMTGANTEAFFGQGTRLTVV.

J is TRBJ2-1 and V is TRBV19; 10 bases match TRBD2. Germline-derived CDR1 and CDR2 are LNHDA and SQIVND (reference sequence). After removal of 3 bases from V and 5 bases from J, the junction contained 4 bases not matched to a gene. This CDR3 has 15 residues. The CDR3 region has the DNA TGTGCCAGTAGTATTCGACTAGCGGGCCACAATGAGCAGTTCTTC. It specifies CASSIRLAGHNEQFF. Together with reference TRBV19 and TRBJ2-1, the CDR3 gives the full variable domain: DGGITQSPKYLFRKEGQNVTLSCEQNLNHDAMYWYRQDPGQGLRLIYYSQIVNDFQKGDIAEGYSVSREKKESFPLTVTSAQKNPTAFYLCASSIRLAGHNEQFFGPGTRLTVL.

This clone was picked up a small number of times. This chain links TRBV5-4 with TRBJ2-1; no clear D. The CDR3 covers 11 residues. Trimming pared 3 bases from V and 7 bases from J, leaving 5 bases between. Germline CDR1 is SGHNT and CDR2 is YYREEE (reference sequence). The CDR3 DNA follows: TGTGCCAGCAGCTCCAGTAATGAGCAGTTCTTC. Amino acid sequence: CASSSSNEQFF.

The chain uses TRBV2 and TRBJ2-5; 7 bases align to TRBD1. The CDR3 sequence is 14 residues long. Germline assignment: CDR1 SNHLY and CDR2 FYNNEI. V was pared by 1 base and J by 2 bases, with 1 base of the junction left unmatched. In nucleotides, the CDR3 is TGTGCCAGCAGTGAAGAGGGACAGCAAGAGACCCAGTACTTC. It codes for CASSEEGQQETQYF.